This TCR beta chain was identified during a study of T cells after yellow fever vaccination. Study background: Preparing low-cell-number fractions relied on SMART-Seq v4 Ultra Low Input. Study results and limitations: The booster saw the reappearance of most primary-vaccination clones (about 95% CD4, less than 90% CD8). Peaking faster, on day 5 versus 15, the secondary response was nonetheless weaker.

TCRdb analysed the 5' RACE reads with MiXCR anew, one entry per CDR3 protein. Seen here are around 310,000 distinct CDR3 sequences, 3% to 4.5% observed once, and the top ten hold 20% to 30%. V lost 8 bases and J lost 2, with 16 bases in between. This CDR3 has 14 residues. CDR1 is SNHLY and CDR2 is FYNNEI in the germline V gene. Worth noting for this clonotype: Its antigen remains unidentified.

This specimen consisted of PBMCs, obtained 5 days after the yellow fever booster vaccination. This chain joins TRBV2 and TRBJ2-7, with D perhaps TRBD2 (6 bases). The sequence was collected from a man younger than 35 who received the YFV17D yellow fever vaccine. The DNA for the CDR3 is TGTGCCAGCCCCCCCGGGGGAGGAACCTACGAGCAGTACGTC. This codes for CASPPGGGTYEQYV.